The present T cell receptor beta chain was sequenced within a study of EBV T-cell therapy then PD-1 blockade in nasopharyngeal carcinoma. As for this clone: Antigen specificity is unknown.

From germline, CDR1 is LNHDA and CDR2 SQIVND (reference sequence). The J segment lost 6 bases and the V segment lost 9 bases, leaving 11 bases of the junction unmatched. There are 14 residues in the CDR3. This sample's treatment: AdE1-LMPpoly-expanded autologous EBV-specific T-cell therapy followed by anti-PD-1 nivolumab. TCRdb's copy holds only in-frame clones and misses some; the assay was immunoSEQ multiplex PCR. The top ten clones hold approximately 28% of a sample with 24,000 or so clones, approximately 84% of them seen once. The chain has TRBV19 and TRBJ2-7; 10 bases are shared with TRBD2. Material: CD8+ T cells from blood, obtained at approximately day 61 from a patient whose treatment included autologous EBV-specific T cells and nivolumab. The source is a man aged 40-49 years with nasopharyngeal carcinoma. This CDR3 reads CASSAGGVISEQYF. The CDR3, as DNA: TGTGCCAGCTCAGCGGGGGGGGTGATCTCCGAGCAGTACTTC.